This is a list of T cell receptor beta chains from one sample in a study of early T cells in non-severe SARS-CoV-2 infection. TCRdb re-analysed the 5' RACE reads in MiXCR, keeping a single row per CDR3 protein. Among roughly 55,000 distinct CDR3 sequences, 15% were seen once, and the ten largest hold 8% to 10%. Here the sequenced sample was whole blood, taken at baseline. All receptors derive from an adult who was a healthcare worker with PCR-confirmed SARS-CoV-2 infection or an uninfected control (not recorded which). CDR3s include the opening cysteine and the closing phenylalanine or tryptophan. Fields, in order: D gene, J gene, clone size, V gene, CDR3 DNA, CDR3 protein. A D gene is named only where the DNA matches it firmly. Not all rows give a size; the values are once, few, many and, for expanded clones, a class.

D: .
J: TRBJ1-2
size: few
V: TRBV4-2
DNA: TGTGCCAGCAGCCAAGATAAAAGGAGCTACACCTTC
CDR3: CASSQDKRSYTF

D: .
J: TRBJ1-5
size: .
V: TRBV3-1
DNA: TGTGCCAGCAGCCAAGCAGGGCTACCGAATCAGCCCCAGCATTTT
CDR3: CASSQAGLPNQPQHF

D: .
J: TRBJ2-3
size: .
V: TRBV4-2
DNA: TGTGCCAGCAGCCAATCGCCGCAGGGGACTAGCACAGATACGCAGTATTTT
CDR3: CASSQSPQGTSTDTQYF

D: .
J: TRBJ1-5
size: .
V: TRBV10-1
DNA: TGCGCCAGCAGTGAGCGTAGCAATCAGCCCCAGCATTTT
CDR3: CASSERSNQPQHF

D: TRBD1
J: TRBJ1-2
size: many
V: TRBV28
DNA: TGTGCCAGCAGTTCCGGGACAGGGGGCCTAGGGGGCTACACCTTC
CDR3: CASSSGTGGLGGYTF

D: TRBD1
J: TRBJ1-5
size: few
V: TRBV20-1
DNA: TGCAGTGCTAGACCCGGGACAGGGGCTCAGCCCCAGCATTTT
CDR3: CSARPGTGAQPQHF

D: .
J: TRBJ2-1
size: .
V: TRBV2
DNA: TGTGCCAGCAGCGGGGACAATGAGCAGTTCTTC
CDR3: CASSGDNEQFF

D: TRBD2
J: TRBJ2-1
size: few
V: TRBV28
DNA: TGTGCCAGCAGTTTGAGCGGGACTAGCGGGAGAGTAGGCAATGAGCAGTTCTTC
CDR3: CASSLSGTSGRVGNEQFF

D: TRBD1
J: TRBJ2-7
size: few
V: TRBV20-1
DNA: TGCAGTGCTAGCAAGGGACAGACAACCTACGAGCAGTACTTC
CDR3: CSASKGQTTYEQYF

D: .
J: TRBJ2-1
size: .
V: TRBV6-4
DNA: TGTGCCAGCAGTGCCACTTACAGAGACAGGCAGTTCTTC
CDR3: CASSATYRDRQFF

D: TRBD2
J: TRBJ2-3
size: .
V: TRBV6-5
DNA: TGTGCCAGCAGTTTGACTAGCGGGGGGGCAGATACGCAGTATTTT
CDR3: CASSLTSGGADTQYF

D: .
J: TRBJ2-7
size: many
V: TRBV30
DNA: TGTGCCTGGAGTTACTCAAATGGGGGGGAGCAGTACTTC
CDR3: CAWSYSNGGEQYF

D: .
J: TRBJ2-3
size: few
V: TRBV20-1
DNA: TGCAGTGCCGCCGACAGCAGACCTAGCACAGATACGCAGTATTTT
CDR3: CSAADSRPSTDTQYF

D: TRBD1
J: TRBJ2-4
size: few
V: TRBV28
DNA: TGTGCCAGCAGTCCCCCGGGACAGGGCCTAGCCAAAAACATTCAGTACTTC
CDR3: CASSPPGQGLAKNIQYF